Each of the 28 T cell receptor beta chains below was sequenced from the same sample in a study of blood T cell repertoires in COVID-19. The assay was immunoSEQ multiplex PCR, and TCRdb's table has in-frame clones only and misses some. Here the sample spans 170,000 or so clones, about 86% being singletons. The sequenced material came from peripheral blood. The receptors shown here come from a woman aged 70-85 years with COVID-19, enrolled during active disease.

V is TRBV14 and J is TRBJ1-6; D call uncertain. CDR3 size: 14 residues. Trimming cost V 4 bases and J 7 bases, with 11 bases left between them. Germline V gives CDR1 SGHDN, CDR2 FVKESK. The CDR3 bases are TGTGCCAGCAGCCGGATGACGGGAAATTCACCCCTCCACTTT. Translating gives CASSRMTGNSPLHF. The variable domain in full, with the rest retrieved from reference TRBV14 and TRBJ1-6, is EAGVTQFPSHSVIEKGQTVTLRCDPISGHDNLYWYRRVMGKEIKFLLHFVKESKQDESGMPNNRFLAERTGGTYSTLKVQPAELEDSGVYFCASSRMTGNSPLHFGNGTRLTVT.

In DNA form, the CDR3 reads TGTGCCAGCATAGCCAGAAACTATGGCTACACCTTC. Translating gives CASIARNYGYTF. The chain has TRBV6-5 and TRBJ1-2; D remains ambiguous. V dropped 7 bases and J dropped 2 bases, with 8 bases sitting between them. Germline lookup yields CDR1 MNHEY and CDR2 SVGAGI. The CDR3 runs to 12 residues.

V and J are TRBV5-1 and TRBJ2-4; D possibly corresponds to TRBD2 (5 bases). Germline V gene data show CDR1 as SGHRS and CDR2 as YFSETQ. V was trimmed by 4 bases and J by 8 bases, leaving 16 bases between them. This CDR3 region has 14 residues. The CDR3 nucleotides are TGCGCCAGCAGCCCTCGACTAAGCGGTGACATTCAGTACTTC. Amino acids: CASSPRLSGDIQYF. The entire variable domain, with the rest obtained from reference TRBV5-1 and TRBJ2-4, is as follows: KAGVTQTPRYLIKTRGQQVTLSCSPISGHRSVSWYQQTPGQGLQFLFEYFSETQRNKGNFPGRFSGRQFSNSRSEMNVSTLELGDSALYLCASSPRLSGDIQYFGAGTRLSVL.

This clone has only one observation. The chain couples TRBV24-1 to TRBJ1-4, with D perhaps TRBD1 (6 bases). The V gene's germline CDR1 is KGHDR and CDR2 SFDVKD. The V and J ends lost 3 bases and 0 bases respectively, with 13 bases between them. The CDR3 contains 17 residues. The CDR3 nucleotides are TGTGCCACCAGTGATACTACAGGGAAAACAACTAATGAAAAACTGTTTTTT. Amino acids: CATSDTTGKTTNEKLFF.

This chain links TRBV5-5 with TRBJ2-2, with D tentatively TRBD1 (6 bases). Trimming cost V 5 bases and J 0 bases, with 14 bases left between them. Germline lookup yields CDR1 SGHKS and CDR2 YYEKEE (reference sequence). This CDR3 spans 16 amino acids. CDR3 region: CASSTTGFANTGELFF. The DNA of the CDR3 is TGTGCCAGCAGTACCACAGGGTTCGCGAACACCGGGGAGCTGTTTTTT.

The chain employs TRBV28 and TRBJ1-1, with a possible D match to TRBD1 (5 bases). The germline V and J ends were trimmed by 5 bases and 1 base, with 11 bases remaining between them. Germline V lookup: CDR1 MDHEN, CDR2 SYDVKM. This CDR3 comprises 14 residues. CDR3 sequence reads: CASSPRTRNTEAFF. The CDR3 bases are TGTGCCAGCAGTCCTCGGACAAGGAACACTGAAGCTTTCTTT.

The chain recombines TRBV25-1 with TRBJ1-3; TRBD1 is a possible D gene (6 bases). CDR3 length: 16 amino acids. Germline V gives CDR1 MGHDK, CDR2 SYGVNS. The ends were cut back, 3 bases at V and 0 bases at J, with 12 bases in the middle. The CDR3 here is CASSDTGILSGNTIYF. CDR3 nucleotide sequence: TGTGCCAGCAGTGACACAGGGATCCTCTCTGGAAACACCATATATTTT.

The chain is built from TRBV28 and TRBJ1-5; D is ambiguous. In germline, CDR1 is MDHEN, CDR2 SYDVKM. V lost 7 bases and J 0 bases, leaving 16 bases between the germline ends. This CDR3 region has 16 residues. This CDR3 is CASIPGEQASNQPQHF. CDR3 nucleotides: TGTGCCAGCATCCCCGGGGAGCAAGCTAGCAATCAGCCCCAGCATTTT.

This clone was recorded a few times. The chain recombines TRBV7-2 with TRBJ2-1; 11 positions agree with TRBD2. The junction had 7 bases not matched to a gene; V was cut back by 6 bases and J by 0 bases. The CDR3 consists of 17 residues. Germline V gene sequence: CDR1 SGHTA, CDR2 FQGNSA. The CDR3 nucleotides are TGTGCCAGCAGACCCCCGGGACTAGCGGCCTCCTACAATGAGCAGTTCTTC. Its protein is CASRPPGLAASYNEQFF. The full variable domain, completed using reference TRBV7-2 and TRBJ2-1, is GAGVSQSPSNKVTEKGKDVELRCDPISGHTALYWYRQSLGQGLEFLIYFQGNSAPDKSGLPSDRFSAERTGGSVSTLTIQRTQQEDSAVYLCASRPPGLAASYNEQFFGPGTRLTVL.

The V call is TRBV6-1, the J call TRBJ2-7, with 7 bases fitting TRBD2. The junction had 3 bases not matched to a gene; V was cut back by 1 base and J by 0 bases. Germline CDR1 and CDR2: MNHNS and SASEGT. The length of the CDR3 is 15 residues. This chain's CDR3 is CASSEGSGFSYEQYF. CDR3 DNA sequence: TGTGCCAGCAGTGAAGGTAGCGGGTTCTCCTACGAGCAGTACTTC.

The J gene is TRBJ1-5, the V gene TRBV5-5; TRBD1 matches 7 bases. Germline values: CDR1 SGHKS, CDR2 YYEKEE (reference sequence). The CDR3 contains 16 residues. V gave up 4 bases and J gave up 6 bases; unmatched junction bases: 13. The CDR3 protein is CASSARRDSPGQPQHF. For the CDR3, the DNA is TGTGCCAGCAGCGCCAGACGGGACAGTCCGGGTCAGCCCCAGCATTTT. Supplemented by reference TRBV5-5 and TRBJ1-5, the full variable domain reads DAGVTQSPTHLIKTRGQQVTLRCSPISGHKSVSWYQQVLGQGPQFIFQYYEKEERGRGNFPDRFSARQFPNYSSELNVNALLLGDSALYLCASSARRDSPGQPQHFGDGTRLSIL.

The rearrangement uses TRBV30 and TRBJ2-7; D gene uncertain. Trimming removed 2 bases at V and 5 bases at J, with 10 bases between. The CDR3 is 12 amino acids. CDR1 and CDR2 from the germline V gene are GTSNPN and SVGIG (reference sequence). CDR3 in DNA: TGTGCCTGGAGTCTAAATTTCGACGAGCAGTACTTC. This gives the protein CAWSLNFDEQYF. The complete variable domain, with remaining parts taken from reference TRBV30 and TRBJ2-7, reads SQTIHQWPATLVQPVGSPLSLECTVEGTSNPNLYWYRQAAGRGLQLLFYSVGIGQISSEVPQNLSASRPQDRQFILSSKKLLLSDSGFYLCAWSLNFDEQYFGPGTRLTVT.

The rearrangement joins TRBV2 to TRBJ2-5; the match to TRBD1 covers 7 bases. CDR1 is SNHLY, CDR2 FYNNEI, per germline. CDR3 length: 13 residues. V shed 7 bases, J shed 2 bases, and the junction held 4 bases outside the gene matches. CDR3 DNA: TGTGCCAGCAAACGACAGGGACAAGAGACCCAGTACTTC. Its translation is CASKRQGQETQYF.

The rearrangement joins TRBV19 to TRBJ2-2, with D unclear. Germline-derived CDR1 and CDR2 are LNHDA and SQIVND (reference sequence). Deletions cut 4 bases from V and 7 bases from J, with 13 bases between. The CDR3 consists of 14 residues. CDR3 nucleotide sequence: TGTGCCAGTAGTACCTCTATCTCTGGCGGGGAGCTGTTTTTT. It translates to CASSTSISGGELFF.

J is TRBJ1-4 and V is TRBV4-1; a weak D match, TRBD1 (5 bases). The CDR3 sequence is 14 residues long. V lost 4 bases and J 4 bases, leaving 10 bases between the germline ends. CDR1 is MGHRA and CDR2 is YSYEKL in the germline V gene. The CDR3 DNA sequence: TGCGCCAGCAGCCCGACAGTCTTTAATGAAAAACTGTTTTTT. This encodes CASSPTVFNEKLFF.

This clone has only a few counts. This chain joins TRBV18 and TRBJ1-2; the match to TRBD1 covers 9 bases. Trimming at V came to 3 bases and at J to 7 bases, leaving 6 bases not matched to a gene. Germline CDR1 KGHSH, CDR2 LQKENI. The CDR3 covers 14 residues. The CDR3 nucleotides are TGTGCCAGCTCACCGGGGGGACAGGGAGCTGGCTACACCTTC. It codes for CASSPGGQGAGYTF.

V gene TRBV5-4 combines with J gene TRBJ1-2; 8 bases fit TRBD1. V lost 4 bases and J lost 0; bases outside the gene matches: 5. The CDR3 spans 15 residues. Germline V CDR1 and CDR2: SGHNT, YYREEE (reference sequence). DNA for the CDR3: TGTGCCAGCAGCCCCTGGACAGGGCCTAACTATGGCTACACCTTC. Protein product: CASSPWTGPNYGYTF.

The CDR3 bases are TGCGCCAGCAGCCAGGGATTACTAGCGGGGGCCTACAATGAGCAGTTCTTC. Its protein product is CASSQGLLAGAYNEQFF. The V gene is TRBV4-3, the J gene TRBJ2-1, with 11 bases identical to TRBD2. This CDR3 spans 17 amino acids. After removal of 3 bases from V and 2 bases from J, the junction contained 6 bases not matched to a gene. Looked up from germline, CDR1 is LGHNA and CDR2 is YSLEER.

V is TRBV18 and J is TRBJ1-1; TRBD1 is a possible D gene (6 bases). This CDR3 is 16 amino acids long. V dropped 3 bases and J dropped 0 bases, with 14 bases sitting between them. Germline CDR1 is KGHSH and CDR2 is LQKENI. CDR3 amino acids: CASSPRDKALNTEAFF. CDR3 nucleotide sequence: TGTGCCAGCTCACCCCGGGACAAGGCTTTGAACACTGAAGCTTTCTTT.

The chain recombines TRBV24-1 with TRBJ1-5; TRBD1 aligns across 11 bases. Germline V gives CDR1 KGHDR, CDR2 SFDVKD. J gave up 0 bases and V 12 bases, and 9 bases lay outside the gene matches. This CDR3 comprises 16 residues. Here the CDR3 reads CAPIRDRGGSNQPQHF. As DNA, the CDR3 is TGTGCCCCCATCCGGGACAGGGGGGGTAGCAATCAGCCCCAGCATTTT.

The chain joins TRBV4-2 to TRBJ1-1; D remains unclear. V lost 4 bases, J lost 7 bases, and 22 bases lay in between. From germline, CDR1 is LGHNA and CDR2 YNFKEQ. This CDR3 has 16 amino acids. The CDR3, as DNA: TGTGCCAGCAGCCCCGACGGCACAGCCAACAGTGGTGAAGCTTTCTTT. The encoded protein is CASSPDGTANSGEAFF.

The chain combines TRBV5-8 with TRBJ2-5, with 10 nucleotides matching TRBD2. J was trimmed by 5 bases and V by 3 bases; bases with no gene match: 19. This CDR3 is 19 amino acids long. From germline, CDR1 is SGHTS and CDR2 YDEGEE. CDR3 coding DNA: TGTGCCAGCAGCTCTCCCGGGGGGCCTAGCGGGAGCGGTTGGGAGACCCAGTACTTC. This codes for CASSSPGGPSGSGWETQYF.

This chain links TRBV7-9 with TRBJ1-6; perhaps TRBD1 as D (6 bases). Germline V gives CDR1 SEHNR, CDR2 FQNEAQ (reference sequence). The CDR3 totals 14 residues. V was clipped by 7 bases and J by 9 bases, with 16 bases between them. CDR3 region: CASTSQGSVSPLHF. The CDR3 DNA reads as TGTGCCAGCACTTCCCAGGGGAGCGTTTCACCCCTCCACTTT.

The chain combines TRBV10-3 with TRBJ1-5, with TRBD1 matching over 8 bases. This CDR3 has 13 amino acids. The ends lost 9 bases at V and 4 bases at J; junction bases unmatched: 5. Germline CDR1 reads ENHRY; CDR2 reads SYGVKD. The CDR3 region has the DNA TGTGCCATACAGGGGGTCTGGAATCAGCCCCAGCATTTT. Residues: CAIQGVWNQPQHF.

This clone was counted only a few times. This rearrangement joins TRBV6-2 or TRBV6-3 to TRBJ1-2; D gene ambiguous. CDR1 is MNHEY, CDR2 SVGEGT, per germline. Between the trimmed V and J ends, which lost 5 bases and 6 bases, there was a span of 10 bases. This CDR3 has 12 residues. The CDR3 loop reads CASSQPGDGYTF. The CDR3 DNA is TGTGCCAGCAGTCAACCGGGAGATGGCTACACCTTC.

The genes are TRBV6-5 and TRBJ1-1, with D possibly TRBD1 on 5 matching bases. Trimming took off 0 bases at V and 6 bases at J, with 14 bases between the two ends. CDR1 and CDR2 (germline): MNHEY, SVGAGI. The CDR3 has 15 residues. CDR3 in amino acids: CASSYSTAGLAEAFF. The CDR3 nucleotides are TGTGCCAGCAGTTACTCTACGGCAGGGTTGGCTGAAGCTTTCTTT.

The V and J genes are TRBV5-1 and TRBJ2-3, with no clear D. Trimming shortened V by 0 bases and J by 4 bases, and 9 bases separated the two germline ends. The germline V gene has CDR1 SGHRS and CDR2 YFSETQ. The CDR3 runs to 14 residues. The CDR3, as DNA: TGCGCCAGCAGCTTGGAGTTCTCGGCAGATACGCAGTATTTT. Translating gives CASSLEFSADTQYF.

The chain links TRBV5-4 to TRBJ2-7, with 12 bases identical to TRBD1. J gave up 4 bases and V 0 bases, and 5 bases lay outside the gene matches. The CDR3 is made up of 16 amino acids. CDR1 is SGHNT, CDR2 YYREEE, per germline (reference sequence). CDR3 coding DNA: TGTGCCAGCAGCTTGGAAGGGACAGGGGGCATGTACGAGCAGTACTTC. It specifies CASSLEGTGGMYEQYF. Full variable domain (rest looked up from reference TRBV5-4 and TRBJ2-7): ETGVTQSPTHLIKTRGQQVTLRCSSQSGHNTVSWYQQALGQGPQFIFQYYREEENGRGNFPPRFSGLQFPNYSSELNVNALELDDSALYLCASSLEGTGGMYEQYFGPGTRLTVT.